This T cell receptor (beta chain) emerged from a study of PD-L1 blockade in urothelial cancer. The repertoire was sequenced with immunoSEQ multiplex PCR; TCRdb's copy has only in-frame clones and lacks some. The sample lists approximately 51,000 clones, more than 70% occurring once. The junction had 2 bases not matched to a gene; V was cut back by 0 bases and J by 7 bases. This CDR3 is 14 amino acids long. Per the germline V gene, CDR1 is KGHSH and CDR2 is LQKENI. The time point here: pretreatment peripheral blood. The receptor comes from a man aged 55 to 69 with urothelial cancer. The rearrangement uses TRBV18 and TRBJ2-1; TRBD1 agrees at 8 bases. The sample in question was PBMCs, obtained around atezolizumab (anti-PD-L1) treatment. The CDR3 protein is CASSPPGQGNEQFF. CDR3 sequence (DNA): TGTGCCAGCTCACCACCTGGACAGGGAAATGAGCAGTTCTTC.